What follows describes a single TCR beta chain. Its antigen is currently unknown. The sample originates from a study of T-cell memory formation after mild COVID-19. Study-level background: TCR clusters were mostly confined to one donor each. Findings and limits, study-wide: CD4+ contracting clones were mainly CM and EM; CD8+ ones, EMRA.

There are 15 residues in the CDR3. Per germline, CDR1 SGHTA and CDR2 FQGTGA. The V segment lost 5 bases and the J segment 1 base; nucleotides outside the gene matches: 7. TCRdb redid the calling of the 5' RACE reads with MiXCR, one entry per CDR3 protein. The sample yields about 45,000 distinct CDR3 sequences, less than 9.5% seen once. The source material was PBMCs or a T cell subset sorted from them (not recorded which). The TCR was taken from an adult woman who had mild COVID-19 (a few samples of this study predate the infection). Cell type and time point are not known. The chain combines TRBV7-3 with TRBJ1-1, with 7 bases that match TRBD1. The CDR3 sequence is CASSPRGGENTEAFF. In DNA, the CDR3 is TGTGCCAGCAGCCCCAGGGGGGGAGAGAACACTGAAGCTTTCTTT.